These T cell receptor beta chains were read from a single sample in a study of CD8+CD57+ T cells in acquired aplastic anemia. MiXCR, applied by TCRdb to the reads, yields one record per CDR3 protein. The sample lists around 190,000 distinct CDR3 sequences, about 50% occurring once. Sequenced input: sorted CD4+, CD8+, or CD8+CD57+ T cells (not recorded which) from PBMCs. Receptors originate from a human donor with aplastic anemia. Both conserved end residues are part of each CDR3. Fields, in order: CDR3 protein, CDR3 DNA, clone size, V gene, D gene, J gene. D genes are given only for firm matches. A row's size may be missing; if present it is once, few, many or a size class.

CDR3 protein: CASSLTTGASSYEQYF
CDR3 DNA: TGTGCCAGCAGTCTAACGACAGGGGCGAGCTCCTACGAGCAGTACTTC
clone size: .
V gene: TRBV12-3/TRBV12-4
D gene: TRBD1
J gene: TRBJ2-7

CDR3 protein: CASSRTTNYEQYF
CDR3 DNA: TGCGCCAGCAGCCGCACGACTAATTACGAGCAGTACTTC
clone size: many
V gene: TRBV4-1
D gene: .
J gene: TRBJ2-7

CDR3 protein: CASSIWTGGNTIYF
CDR3 DNA: TGTGCCAGCAGTATCTGGACCGGGGGAAACACCATATATTTT
clone size: many
V gene: TRBV12-3/TRBV12-4
D gene: .
J gene: TRBJ1-3

CDR3 protein: CASSVGAPGLNTEAFF
CDR3 DNA: TGTGCCAGCAGCGTAGGAGCCCCAGGACTGAACACTGAAGCTTTCTTT
clone size: many
V gene: TRBV9
D gene: .
J gene: TRBJ1-1

CDR3 protein: CASSAGYTF
CDR3 DNA: TGTGCCAGCAGTGCCGGCTACACCTTC
clone size: .
V gene: TRBV2
D gene: .
J gene: TRBJ1-2

CDR3 protein: CASSATERRQPQHF
CDR3 DNA: TGTGCCAGCAGTGCCACGGAGAGGAGGCAGCCCCAGCATTTT
clone size: many
V gene: TRBV6-5
D gene: .
J gene: TRBJ1-5

CDR3 protein: CAASASDRAGELFF
CDR3 DNA: TGTGCCGCCAGTGCCTCCGATCGCGCCGGGGAGCTGTTTTTT
clone size: many
V gene: TRBV24-1
D gene: .
J gene: TRBJ2-2

CDR3 protein: CASSAGGGTDTQYF
CDR3 DNA: TGTGCCAGCAGTGCGGGGGGGGGCACAGATACGCAGTATTTT
clone size: few
V gene: TRBV2
D gene: TRBD2
J gene: TRBJ2-3

CDR3 protein: CASSLKGGSSSYEQYF
CDR3 DNA: TGTGCCAGCAGCTTGAAGGGCGGGAGTAGCTCCTACGAGCAGTACTTC
clone size: .
V gene: TRBV7-8
D gene: TRBD2
J gene: TRBJ2-7

CDR3 protein: CATTLGSQQFYGYTF
CDR3 DNA: TGTGCCACCACCCTCGGCAGCCAACAATTCTATGGCTACACCTTC
clone size: .
V gene: TRBV15
D gene: .
J gene: TRBJ1-2

CDR3 protein: CASSLRTSGGYEQYF
CDR3 DNA: TGCGCCAGCAGTCTAAGGACTAGCGGGGGCTACGAGCAGTACTTC
clone size: .
V gene: TRBV2
D gene: TRBD2
J gene: TRBJ2-7

CDR3 protein: CASSPDRYQPQHF
CDR3 DNA: TGTGCCAGCAGCCCAGACAGATATCAGCCCCAGCATTTT
clone size: .
V gene: TRBV7-9
D gene: .
J gene: TRBJ1-5

CDR3 protein: CASKGGRSSYNSPLHF
CDR3 DNA: TGTGCCAGCAAGGGAGGCCGGAGCTCCTATAATTCACCCCTCCACTTT
clone size: .
V gene: TRBV2
D gene: .
J gene: TRBJ1-6

CDR3 protein: CASSFDRGDNGYTF
CDR3 DNA: TGTGCCAGCAGCTTCGATAGGGGTGACAATGGCTACACCTTC
clone size: .
V gene: TRBV5-8
D gene: .
J gene: TRBJ1-2

CDR3 protein: CASSGGLAGQPQHF
CDR3 DNA: TGTGCCAGCAGTGGAGGACTGGCTGGTCAGCCCCAGCATTTT
clone size: many
V gene: TRBV2
D gene: .
J gene: TRBJ1-5

CDR3 protein: CASSALAGVAGELFF
CDR3 DNA: TGTGCCAGCAGCGCCCTAGCGGGGGTTGCCGGGGAGCTGTTTTTT
clone size: many
V gene: TRBV9
D gene: TRBD2
J gene: TRBJ2-2

CDR3 protein: CASSQLGLAGGFEQFF
CDR3 DNA: TGCGCCAGCAGCCAACTCGGACTAGCGGGGGGATTTGAGCAGTTCTTC
clone size: .
V gene: TRBV4-3
D gene: TRBD2
J gene: TRBJ2-1

CDR3 protein: CATSRDHYQGPNYEQYF
CDR3 DNA: TGTGCCACCAGCCGGGACCATTATCAGGGGCCAAACTACGAGCAGTACTTC
clone size: many
V gene: TRBV24-1
D gene: .
J gene: TRBJ2-7

CDR3 protein: CSARAEDRREQYF
CDR3 DNA: TGCAGTGCTAGAGCTGAGGACAGACGCGAGCAGTACTTC
clone size: .
V gene: TRBV20-1
D gene: .
J gene: TRBJ2-7

CDR3 protein: CASSPSGNTQYF
CDR3 DNA: TGTGCCAGCAGTCCCAGCGGGAATACGCAGTATTTT
clone size: once
V gene: TRBV25-1
D gene: TRBD2
J gene: TRBJ2-3

CDR3 protein: CASSPPTGYNEQFF
CDR3 DNA: TGTGCCAGCAGTCCACCTACAGGATATAATGAGCAGTTCTTC
clone size: .
V gene: TRBV6-1
D gene: .
J gene: TRBJ2-1

CDR3 protein: CASSLMVYSRDRDPENYGYTF
CDR3 DNA: TGCGCCAGCAGCCTAATGGTATATTCCCGGGACAGGGACCCTGAAAACTATGGCTACACCTTC
clone size: few
V gene: TRBV4-1
D gene: TRBD1
J gene: TRBJ1-2

CDR3 protein: CASSLNGQPQHF
CDR3 DNA: TGTGCCAGCAGTTTAAACGGCCAGCCCCAGCATTTT
clone size: many
V gene: TRBV12-3/TRBV12-4
D gene: .
J gene: TRBJ1-5

CDR3 protein: CSAQGAYRLGANVLTF
CDR3 DNA: TGCAGTGCGCAGGGGGCTTACCGCCTCGGGGCCAACGTCCTGACTTTC
clone size: many
V gene: TRBV20-1
D gene: TRBD1
J gene: TRBJ2-6

CDR3 protein: CASSLVGQPNYGYTF
CDR3 DNA: TGTGCCAGCAGCTTAGTAGGGCAGCCCAACTATGGCTACACCTTC
clone size: .
V gene: TRBV11-1
D gene: .
J gene: TRBJ1-2

CDR3 protein: CASSLQGGGGANVLTF
CDR3 DNA: TGTGCTAGCAGCCTACAAGGGGGCGGAGGGGCCAACGTCCTGACTTTC
clone size: .
V gene: TRBV7-7
D gene: TRBD1
J gene: TRBJ2-6

CDR3 protein: CAISGSGGNGDTQYF
CDR3 DNA: TGTGCCATCAGTGGGTCAGGCGGGAACGGGGATACGCAGTATTTT
clone size: .
V gene: TRBV10-3
D gene: .
J gene: TRBJ2-3

CDR3 protein: CASSVSLNSPLHF
CDR3 DNA: TGTGCCAGCAGCGTCTCACTTAATTCACCCCTCCACTTT
clone size: few
V gene: TRBV7-3
D gene: .
J gene: TRBJ1-6

CDR3 protein: CAISESQAGGQEGFF
CDR3 DNA: TGTGCCATCAGTGAGTCTCAAGCGGGGGGGCAAGAGGGGTTCTTC
clone size: many
V gene: TRBV10-3
D gene: TRBD2
J gene: TRBJ2-1

CDR3 protein: CASSFPTGTPYEQYF
CDR3 DNA: TGTGCCAGCAGCTTCCCAACCGGGACTCCCTACGAGCAGTACTTC
clone size: few
V gene: TRBV11-2
D gene: .
J gene: TRBJ2-7

CDR3 protein: CASSSLQGQISSTDTQYF
CDR3 DNA: TGTGCCAGCAGCTCCTTACAGGGTCAGATATCAAGCACAGATACGCAGTATTTT
clone size: many
V gene: TRBV11-2
D gene: .
J gene: TRBJ2-3

CDR3 protein: CAIGEGTGPQHF
CDR3 DNA: TGTGCCATCGGTGAAGGGACAGGGCCCCAGCATTTT
clone size: .
V gene: TRBV10-3
D gene: TRBD1
J gene: TRBJ1-5

CDR3 protein: CASSLGTGKNTEAFF
CDR3 DNA: TGCGCCAGCAGCTTGGGTACAGGGAAGAACACTGAAGCTTTCTTT
clone size: .
V gene: TRBV5-1
D gene: .
J gene: TRBJ1-1

CDR3 protein: CASSVGSSRHSTDTQYF
CDR3 DNA: TGTGCCAGCAGCGTAGGCTCTAGCCGTCATAGCACAGATACGCAGTATTTT
clone size: .
V gene: TRBV9
D gene: .
J gene: TRBJ2-3

CDR3 protein: CATTYERPVNTEAFF
CDR3 DNA: TGTGCCACCACGTATGAGCGGCCGGTGAACACTGAAGCTTTCTTT
clone size: many
V gene: TRBV2
D gene: .
J gene: TRBJ1-1

CDR3 protein: CASSLVGTPTDTQYF
CDR3 DNA: TGTGCCAGCAGCTTGGTGGGGACTCCAACAGATACGCAGTATTTT
clone size: many
V gene: TRBV5-4
D gene: .
J gene: TRBJ2-3

CDR3 protein: CASSLGSVSYEQYF
CDR3 DNA: TGTGCCAGCAGCTTAGGTTCCGTGTCTTACGAGCAGTACTTC
clone size: .
V gene: TRBV12-3/TRBV12-4
D gene: .
J gene: TRBJ2-7

CDR3 protein: CSARDFGSYNEQFF
CDR3 DNA: TGCAGTGCTAGAGATTTCGGGTCCTACAATGAGCAGTTCTTC
clone size: .
V gene: TRBV20-1
D gene: .
J gene: TRBJ2-1

CDR3 protein: CASSQAPRTGDATIYF
CDR3 DNA: TGCGCCAGCAGCCAAGCTCCTCGGACAGGGGACGCCACCATATATTTT
clone size: many
V gene: TRBV4-1
D gene: TRBD1
J gene: TRBJ1-3

CDR3 protein: CASCRNMNTEAFF
CDR3 DNA: TGTGCCAGCTGTCGCAACATGAACACTGAAGCTTTCTTT
clone size: .
V gene: TRBV2
D gene: .
J gene: TRBJ1-1

CDR3 protein: CASSFRQEGTEAFF
CDR3 DNA: TGTGCCAGCAGCTTCAGACAGGAGGGTACTGAAGCTTTCTTT
clone size: many
V gene: TRBV11-2
D gene: .
J gene: TRBJ1-1

CDR3 protein: CASSLSILAAIEAFF
CDR3 DNA: TGTGCCAGCAGCTTATCGATCTTGGCCGCTATCGAAGCTTTCTTT
clone size: few
V gene: TRBV7-2
D gene: .
J gene: TRBJ1-1

CDR3 protein: CAGSPRGTGNTIYF
CDR3 DNA: TGTGCCGGCAGCCCGAGGGGTACTGGAAACACCATATATTTT
clone size: .
V gene: TRBV7-6
D gene: .
J gene: TRBJ1-3

CDR3 protein: CASSIIGGVDEQFF
CDR3 DNA: TGTGCCAGTAGTATAATAGGAGGGGTAGATGAGCAGTTCTTC
clone size: .
V gene: TRBV19
D gene: .
J gene: TRBJ2-1

CDR3 protein: CSARGRELNNEQFF
CDR3 DNA: TGCAGTGCTAGAGGCAGGGAACTTAACAATGAGCAGTTCTTC
clone size: many
V gene: TRBV20-1
D gene: .
J gene: TRBJ2-1

CDR3 protein: CASTPSGQGNTEAFF
CDR3 DNA: TGTGCCAGCACCCCGTCGGGACAGGGGAACACTGAAGCTTTCTTT
clone size: many
V gene: TRBV6-1
D gene: TRBD1
J gene: TRBJ1-1

CDR3 protein: CSVDPGQGAYNSPLHF
CDR3 DNA: TGCAGCGTCGACCCGGGACAGGGGGCCTATAATTCACCCCTCCACTTT
clone size: .
V gene: TRBV29-1
D gene: TRBD1
J gene: TRBJ1-6

CDR3 protein: CASSRDRDRVNGYTF
CDR3 DNA: TGTGCCAGCAGTCGCGATCGGGACAGGGTAAATGGCTACACCTTC
clone size: many
V gene: TRBV11-2
D gene: TRBD1
J gene: TRBJ1-2

CDR3 protein: CASSEDRATGNTIYF
CDR3 DNA: TGTGCCAGCAGCGAGGACAGGGCGACTGGAAACACCATATATTTT
clone size: .
V gene: TRBV2
D gene: TRBD1
J gene: TRBJ1-3

CDR3 protein: CASTRRDRDNSPLHF
CDR3 DNA: TGTGCCAGCACTCGCCGGGACAGGGATAATTCACCCCTCCACTTT
clone size: many
V gene: TRBV6-1
D gene: TRBD1
J gene: TRBJ1-6

CDR3 protein: CASSMGQGAGSPLHF
CDR3 DNA: TGTGCCAGTAGTATGGGACAGGGGGCTGGGTCACCCCTCCACTTT
clone size: many
V gene: TRBV19
D gene: TRBD1
J gene: TRBJ1-6

CDR3 protein: CASSYSRTGNTEAFF
CDR3 DNA: TGTGCCAGCAGTTACTCGCGGACAGGGAACACTGAAGCTTTCTTT
clone size: many
V gene: TRBV6-6
D gene: TRBD1
J gene: TRBJ1-1

CDR3 protein: CATVTGDSGNTIYF
CDR3 DNA: TGTGCCACTGTCACAGGGGACTCTGGAAACACCATATATTTT
clone size: .
V gene: TRBV10-3
D gene: TRBD1
J gene: TRBJ1-3